The text below deals with one TCR beta chain. The antigen remains undetermined. This CDR3 contains 14 residues. V was pared by 8 bases and J by 2 bases, with 13 bases between. Germline CDR1 LNHNV, CDR2 YYDKDF (reference sequence). These data originate in a study of cytotoxic CD8 clonotypes in ibrutinib-treated CLL. Across the study: Among the patients, more than ten presented as relapsed/refractory and about 14 as treatment-naive; about 17 showed unmutated IGHV. Mean productive templates were roughly 280,000; mean productive rearrangements were over 80,000. The response samples were taken once patients had been treated for a median of about 12 months, range 6 to 36. Study outcomes and limitations: Timing of sampling differed between sustained-remission and progressing patients.

The data were produced by immunoSEQ multiplex PCR, yet TCRdb's version contains in-frame clones alone and is incomplete. This table has 150,000 to 250,000 clones, 72% appearing once. This TCR was recovered from a human donor with chronic lymphocytic leukemia. V and J are TRBV15 and TRBJ1-3; D is possibly TRBD1 (5 bases). The sample consisted of PBMCs, taken after 24 months of ibrutinib treatment. The chain's CDR3 is CATYQGLTGNTIYF. CDR3 bases: TGTGCCACCTATCAGGGTTTAACTGGAAACACCATATATTTT.